The present T cell receptor (beta chain) was sequenced within a study of radiation and T cells in renal cell carcinoma. Generated by immunoSEQ multiplex PCR, the TCRdb table keeps only in-frame clones and is missing some. This sample yields roughly 75,000 clones, of which 82% are seen a single time; roughly 6.3% belongs to the top ten. Germline CDR1 and CDR2: SGHRS and YFSETQ. Trimming cost V 0 bases and J 4 bases; bases outside gene matches: 7. The CDR3 sequence is 17 residues long. This clone was counted between two and nine times. Time point here: blood 2 weeks post-SBRT. Treatment specified: 15 Gy SBRT to primary tumor, nephrectomy 4 weeks later. Serial blood draws occurred at baseline and 2 and 4 weeks post-SBRT. The patient's renal cell carcinoma had clear cell pathology.

The rearrangement joins TRBV5-1 to TRBJ2-2, with 9 positions matching TRBD1. The clonotype originates from a man in his fifties or sixties with renal cell carcinoma. This specimen was blood, taken from a patient whose treatment included radiotherapy and nephrectomy. CDR3 coding DNA: TGCGCCAGCAGCTTGGCCGGGACAGGGTTCGGCACCGGGGAGCTGTTTTTT. Residues: CASSLAGTGFGTGELFF.